A selection of T cell receptor beta chains follows, all from one sample in a study of patients and donors after allogeneic stem cell transplantation. TCRdb processed the RT-PCR reads anew with MiXCR; each CDR3 protein has one entry. The profile shows roughly 230,000 distinct CDR3 sequences, approximately 14% of them singletons. What was sequenced was blood, either unsorted or a sorted T cell fraction (not recorded which). These receptors all stem from a human donor who was either an allogeneic HSCT recipient or a stem cell or donor lymphocyte infusion donor (not recorded which). It is not recorded whose cells these are; they may come from a transplant donor. Both conserved end residues are part of each CDR3. Fields, in order: J gene, D gene, clone size, V gene, CDR3 DNA, CDR3 protein. A D gene is named only where the DNA matches it firmly. Rows give clone size only sometimes, using once, few, many, or a class for an expanded clone.

TRBJ2-5,.,.,TRBV3-1,TGTGCCAGCAGCCTAAAGACCGGGACGTCAGAGACCCAGTACTTC,CASSLKTGTSETQYF
TRBJ2-1,TRBD2,.,TRBV5-4,TGTGCCAGCAGCTTGTTCTCGGCTAGCGGCTACAATGAGCAGTTCTTC,CASSLFSASGYNEQFF
TRBJ1-5,.,few,TRBV6-1,TGTGCCAGCAGTGGCCAGGGACCTACGGGGAATCAGCCCCAGCATTTT,CASSGQGPTGNQPQHF
TRBJ1-2,.,many,TRBV10-3,TGTGCCATCAGTGACGTCCCACCTAGGTATGGCTACACCTTC,CAISDVPPRYGYTF
TRBJ2-3,.,.,TRBV5-1,TGCGCCAGCAGCTTGGGTGAAGGGCTTACAGATACGCAGTATTTT,CASSLGEGLTDTQYF
TRBJ2-3,TRBD2,many,TRBV5-4,TGTGCCAGCAGCTTTAGAATCGGACTAGCGGGGGGTGTGGGGCAGTATTTT,CASSFRIGLAGGVGQYF
TRBJ1-6,TRBD1,few,TRBV6-1,TGTGCCAGCAGCGGACAGGGCGCTGGGCCACCCCTCCACTTT,CASSGQGAGPPLHF
TRBJ2-2,.,few,TRBV7-8,TGTGCCAGCAGCTTGTTTGGCAGCGTCAACACCGGGGAGCTGTTTTTT,CASSLFGSVNTGELFF
TRBJ2-3,.,few,TRBV4-3,TGCGCCAGCAGCCAAGAAAAGGGAGATACGCAGTATTTT,CASSQEKGDTQYF
TRBJ1-1,TRBD1,few,TRBV6-1,TGTGCCAGCAGCCATTCGACAGGGCTCGGCACTGAAGCTTTCTTT,CASSHSTGLGTEAFF
TRBJ2-1,.,medium-sized,TRBV20-1,TGCAGTGCTAGCGGGACCGCCTCGGATGAGCAGTTCTTC,CSASGTASDEQFF
TRBJ2-7,TRBD1,few,TRBV9,TGTGCCAGCAGCCCGAGTCCGGGACAGGGTCGCTACGAGCAGTACTTC,CASSPSPGQGRYEQYF